This T cell receptor beta chain was sequenced during a study of CD8 T cells in Susac syndrome. A quantity of about 0.45 to 1 ug RNA underwent reverse transcription using random hexamers. The TCR beta CDR3 was amplified by immunoSEQ multiplex PCR across 54 Vbeta, 13 Jbeta. TCRdb processed the immunoSEQ multiplex PCR reads anew with MiXCR; each CDR3 protein has one entry. The table lists 100,000 to 150,000 distinct CDR3 sequences, over 90% of them singletons. Sequencing of TCR beta was carried out in blood CD8+ and CD4+ T cells. Controls matched for sex and age were healthy donors. This clonotype showed up just once. Germline values: CDR1 SGHRS, CDR2 YFSETQ. V was pared by 2 bases and J by 8 bases, with 8 bases between. This CDR3 has 12 amino acids.

This TCR derives from a human donor in good health. The chain couples TRBV5-1 to TRBJ2-1; D uncertain. The specimen was CD4+ T cells from PBMCs. CDR3 region: CASSFNQDEQFF. The CDR3, as DNA: TGCGCCAGCAGCTTCAATCAGGATGAGCAGTTCTTC.